A single sample is the source of the 9 T cell receptor beta chains below, sequenced in a study of somatic mutations in cytotoxic T cells in rheumatoid arthritis. TCRdb's table, derived via immunoSEQ multiplex PCR, lists solely in-frame clones and lacks some. Of several thousand clones in the sample, roughly 75% were seen once. The sample taken for sequencing was CD8+ T cells sorted from blood. The receptor source for this set is an adult with rheumatoid arthritis.

This clone was recorded once. This chain joins TRBV5-1 and TRBJ2-7, with no clear D. There are 15 residues in the CDR3. V dropped 0 bases and J dropped 7 bases, with 17 bases sitting between them. Germline loops: CDR1 SGHRS, CDR2 YFSETQ. In DNA form, the CDR3 reads TGCGCCAGCAGCTTGGCGTCACTTCTAGGACGTGAGCAGTACTTC. Translation: CASSLASLLGREQYF.

The V call is TRBV6-1, the J call TRBJ1-5; TRBD1 is a possible D gene (5 bases). The CDR3 has 15 amino acids. Germline V lookup: CDR1 MNHNS, CDR2 SASEGT. The CDR3 DNA is TGTGCAGCCGTAGGCGTTCGGGGGGGTGGCCAGCCCCAGCATTTT. Protein: CAAVGVRGGGQPQHF.

The rearrangement links TRBV6-1 to TRBJ2-7; 7 bases fit TRBD1. CDR1 is MNHNS, CDR2 SASEGT, per germline. V shed 4 bases, J shed 0 bases, and the junction held 6 bases outside the gene matches. The CDR3 loop spans 15 amino acids. The CDR3 reads CASSASDRFSYEQYV. The CDR3 DNA reads as TGTGCCAGCAGTGCATCGGACAGGTTCTCCTACGAGCAGTACGTC.

The rearrangement links TRBV5-1 to TRBJ1-6; 9 nucleotides align to TRBD1. The ends lost 3 bases at V and 6 bases at J; junction bases unmatched: 10. In germline, CDR1 is SGHRS, CDR2 YFSETQ. This CDR3 is 17 amino acids long. The CDR3 coding sequence is TGCGCCAGCAGCTCCGGTGGACAGGGGATGGTTAATTCACCCCTCCACTTT. The encoded protein is CASSSGGQGMVNSPLHF.

This clone was seen more than once but under ten times. The V and J genes are TRBV9 and TRBJ1-2; D not resolved. Trimming pared 3 bases from V and 5 bases from J, leaving 5 bases between. This CDR3 is built from 11 residues. From germline, CDR1 is SGDLS and CDR2 YYNGEE. The CDR3 loop is CASSGGYGYTF. The CDR3 DNA reads TGTGCCAGCAGCGGAGGGTATGGCTACACCTTC.

CDR3 amino acids: CASSPGRKNGGGQYF. The CDR3 nucleotides read TGCGCCAGCAGCCCAGGACGGAAAAACGGTGGTGGGCAGTATTTT. This rearrangement joins TRBV5-1 to TRBJ2-3; D is ambiguous. Trimming pared 4 bases from V and 11 bases from J, leaving 23 bases between. This CDR3 is 15 amino acids long. Germline-derived CDR1 and CDR2 are SGHRS and YFSETQ.

The chain employs TRBV7-2 and TRBJ2-3, with D unresolved. There are 14 residues in the CDR3. V dropped 5 bases and J dropped 0 bases, with 9 bases sitting between them. Germline V gives CDR1 SGHTA, CDR2 FQGNSA. DNA for the CDR3: TGTGCCAGCAGCCCTACAACTAGCACAGATACGCAGTATTTT. It specifies CASSPTTSTDTQYF.

This chain links TRBV27 with TRBJ2-7; D remains ambiguous. Germline-derived CDR1 and CDR2 are MNHEY and SMNVEV (reference sequence). The CDR3 has 14 amino acids. The V gene lost 5 bases and the J gene lost 2 bases, with 13 bases spanning the gap. The CDR3 DNA is TGTGCCAGCAGTCTCTCAGCGCATCCCTACGAGCAGTACTTC. It is translated as CASSLSAHPYEQYF.

By share of the sample, this clone is medium-sized. The rearrangement uses TRBV25-1 and TRBJ1-1; maybe TRBD1 (6 bases). The CDR3 contains 13 residues. Per germline, CDR1 MGHDK and CDR2 SYGVNS. Deletions cut 4 bases from V and 5 bases from J, with 11 bases between. The CDR3 DNA sequence: TGTGCCAGCAGTGTAGGGGGTTTAACTGAAGCTTTCTTT. It encodes CASSVGGLTEAFF.